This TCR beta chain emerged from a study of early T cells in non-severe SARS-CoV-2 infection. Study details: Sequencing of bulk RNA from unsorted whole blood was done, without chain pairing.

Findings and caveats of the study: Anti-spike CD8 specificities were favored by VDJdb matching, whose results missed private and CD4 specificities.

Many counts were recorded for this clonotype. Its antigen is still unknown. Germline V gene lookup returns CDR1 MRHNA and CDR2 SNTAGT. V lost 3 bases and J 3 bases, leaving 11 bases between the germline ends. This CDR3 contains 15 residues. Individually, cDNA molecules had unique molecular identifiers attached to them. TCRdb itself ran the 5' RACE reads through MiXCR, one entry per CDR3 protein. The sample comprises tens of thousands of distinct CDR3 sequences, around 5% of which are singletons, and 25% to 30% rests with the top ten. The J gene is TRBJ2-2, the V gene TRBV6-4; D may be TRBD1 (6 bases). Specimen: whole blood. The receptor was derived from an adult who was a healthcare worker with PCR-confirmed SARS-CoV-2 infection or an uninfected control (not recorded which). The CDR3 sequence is CASSETGLDTGELFF. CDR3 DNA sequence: TGTGCCAGCAGTGAAACAGGGCTTGACACCGGGGAGCTGTTTTTT.